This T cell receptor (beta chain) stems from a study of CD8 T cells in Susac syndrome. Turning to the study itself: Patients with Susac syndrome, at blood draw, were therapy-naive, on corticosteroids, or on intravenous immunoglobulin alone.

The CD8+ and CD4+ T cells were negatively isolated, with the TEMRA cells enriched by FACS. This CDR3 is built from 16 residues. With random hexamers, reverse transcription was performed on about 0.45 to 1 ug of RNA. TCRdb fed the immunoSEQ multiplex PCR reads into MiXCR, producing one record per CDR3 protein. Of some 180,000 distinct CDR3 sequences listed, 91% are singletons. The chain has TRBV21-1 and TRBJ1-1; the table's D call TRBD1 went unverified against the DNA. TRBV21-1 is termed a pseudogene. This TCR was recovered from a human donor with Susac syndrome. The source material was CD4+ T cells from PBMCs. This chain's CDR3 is CASSGGATGSNTEAFF. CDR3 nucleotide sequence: TGTGCCAGCAGCGGCGGGGCCACGGGATCGAACACTGAAGCTTTCTTT.